These 7 T cell receptor beta chains were all obtained from the same sample, sequenced in a study of OX40 agonist ivuxolimab in advanced cancers. Measured with immunoSEQ multiplex PCR; TCRdb has only the in-frame clones, and not every one. The table records tens of thousands of clones, 88% of them present only once. Sequenced material: CD4+ or CD8+ T cells sorted from blood, taken in a trial of the OX40 agonist ivuxolimab. The origin of the receptors is an adult with an advanced solid tumor such as melanoma, head and neck, liver or kidney cancer.

This clone was picked up one time. The rearrangement joins TRBV4-1 to TRBJ2-1, with D perhaps TRBD2 (6 bases). Trimming took 4 bases from V and 5 from J, leaving 6 bases between them. Germline loops: CDR1 MGHRA, CDR2 YSYEKL. The CDR3 runs 12 residues. CDR3 sequence (DNA): TGCGCCAGCAGCCGGAGGGACAATGAGCAGTTCTTC. Translation: CASSRRDNEQFF.

V gene TRBV15 combines with J gene TRBJ2-3, with 9 bases aligning to TRBD2. The ends lost 0 bases at V and 4 bases at J; junction bases unmatched: 8. Per germline, CDR1 LNHNV and CDR2 YYDKDF (reference sequence). The CDR3 extends over 17 amino acids. In DNA form, the CDR3 reads TGTGCCACCAGCAGAGAGCGGGGGGGCGGTATATCAGATACGCAGTATTTT. Translating gives CATSRERGGGISDTQYF.

The rearrangement links TRBV6-1 to TRBJ1-1; D is uncertain. Deletions cut 2 bases from V and 0 bases from J, with 13 bases between. Germline CDR1 reads MNHNS; CDR2 reads SASEGT. There are 16 residues in the CDR3. The CDR3 region has the DNA TGTGCCAGCAGTGAATGGGGTTGGGAGATGAACACTGAAGCTTTCTTT. It is translated as CASSEWGWEMNTEAFF.

This clone has only a few counts. This chain uses TRBV18 with TRBJ2-1; 7 bases line up with TRBD1. The germline gives CDR1 KGHSH, CDR2 LQKENI. The CDR3 contains 16 residues. V gave up 0 bases and J gave up 7 bases; unmatched junction bases: 9. The CDR3 loop reads CASSPPTRQGSNEQFF. The CDR3 coding sequence is TGTGCCAGCTCACCACCGACGAGACAGGGTTCAAATGAGCAGTTCTTC.

The genes are TRBV27 and TRBJ2-6; 7 bases map to TRBD1. The CDR3 length is 17 residues. J gave up 2 bases and V 6 bases, and 10 bases lay outside the gene matches. Germline CDR1 is MNHEY and CDR2 is SMNVEV (reference sequence). The CDR3 bases are TGTGCCAGCAGGGTCCCAGGGGGAAGGCCTGGGGCCAACGTCCTGACTTTC. It translates to CASRVPGGRPGANVLTF.

This chain uses TRBV11-2 with TRBJ1-6, with D tentatively TRBD1 (5 bases). V was shortened by 3 bases and J by 0 bases, with 12 bases between the two germline ends. The CDR3 contains 17 residues. The germline V gene has CDR1 SGHAT and CDR2 FQNNGV. The CDR3 is CASSLGPPSSYNSPLHF. CDR3 DNA: TGTGCCAGCAGCTTGGGACCGCCGAGCTCCTATAATTCACCCCTCCACTTT.

The V call is TRBV4-1, the J call TRBJ1-3; D remains unclear. Per germline, CDR1 MGHRA and CDR2 YSYEKL. Trimming pared 0 bases from V and 0 bases from J, leaving 6 bases between. The CDR3 has 15 amino acids. For the CDR3, the DNA is TGCGCCAGCAGCCAAGATGTGAGCTCTGGAAACACCATATATTTT. Encoded protein: CASSQDVSSGNTIYF.